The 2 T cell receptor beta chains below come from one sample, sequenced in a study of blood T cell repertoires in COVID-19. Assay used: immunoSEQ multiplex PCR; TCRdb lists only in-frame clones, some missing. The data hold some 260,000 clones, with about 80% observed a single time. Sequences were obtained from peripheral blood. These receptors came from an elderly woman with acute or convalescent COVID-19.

The CDR3 coding sequence is TGTGCCAGCAGCTTGGAACTGGGGAGAGACGGTGGCTACACCTTC. Its translation: CASSLELGRDGGYTF. V is TRBV5-5 and J is TRBJ1-2; D call uncertain. CDR1 is SGHKS and CDR2 is YYEKEE in the germline V gene (reference sequence). This CDR3 has 15 amino acids. Trimming stripped 0 bases from V and 7 bases from J, with 16 bases between.

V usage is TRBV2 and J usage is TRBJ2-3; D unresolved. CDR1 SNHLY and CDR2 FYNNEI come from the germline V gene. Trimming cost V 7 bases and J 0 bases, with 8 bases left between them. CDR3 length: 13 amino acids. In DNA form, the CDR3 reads TGTGCCAGCACCTGGAGTAGCACAGATACGCAGTATTTT. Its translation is CASTWSSTDTQYF.